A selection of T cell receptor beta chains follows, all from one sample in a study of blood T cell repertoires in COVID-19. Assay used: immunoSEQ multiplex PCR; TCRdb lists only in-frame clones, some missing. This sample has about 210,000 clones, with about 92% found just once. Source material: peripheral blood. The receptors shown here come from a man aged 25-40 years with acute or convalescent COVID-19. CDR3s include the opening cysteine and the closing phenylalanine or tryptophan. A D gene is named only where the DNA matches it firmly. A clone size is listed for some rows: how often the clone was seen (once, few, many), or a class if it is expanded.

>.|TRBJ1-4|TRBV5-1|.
CASSSRSGNEKLFF
TGCGCCAGCAGCTCTCGGTCCGGGAACGAAAAACTGTTTTTT
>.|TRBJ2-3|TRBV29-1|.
CSVVSPTSTDTQYF
TGCAGCGTTGTATCTCCAACTAGCACAGATACGCAGTATTTT
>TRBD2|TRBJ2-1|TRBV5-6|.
CASSPGLAAYNEQFF
TGTGCCAGCAGCCCGGGACTAGCGGCGTACAATGAGCAGTTCTTC
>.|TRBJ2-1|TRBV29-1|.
CSVRLANRDNEQFF
TGCAGCGTCCGGCTAGCAAACCGAGACAATGAGCAGTTCTTC
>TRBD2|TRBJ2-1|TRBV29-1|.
CSARLAAGWEFF
TGCAGCGCTCGACTAGCGGCGGGCTGGGAGTTCTTC
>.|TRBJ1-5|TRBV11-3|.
CASSLGPLAGEGNQPQHF
TGTGCCAGCAGCTTAGGACCCCTTGCAGGGGAAGGCAATCAGCCCCAGCATTTT
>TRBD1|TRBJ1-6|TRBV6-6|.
CASSYETGGLSPLHF
TGTGCCAGCAGTTACGAGACAGGGGGCCTTTCACCCCTCCACTTT
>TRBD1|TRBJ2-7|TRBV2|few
CASSVGTEIYEQYF
TGTGCCAGCAGTGTGGGGACAGAAATCTACGAGCAGTACTTC
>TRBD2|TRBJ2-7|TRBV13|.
CASSSAAVLSGGLEHEQYF
TGTGCCAGCAGCTCAGCCGCCGTCCTTTCGGGGGGGCTTGAGCACGAGCAGTACTTC
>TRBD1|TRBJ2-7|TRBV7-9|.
CASSSQGVYEQYF
TGTGCCAGCAGCTCCCAGGGGGTCTACGAGCAGTACTTC
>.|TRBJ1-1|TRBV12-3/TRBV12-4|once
CASSFGQTKAFF
TGTGCCAGCAGTTTCGGACAGACCAAAGCTTTCTTT
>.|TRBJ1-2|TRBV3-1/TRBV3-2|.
CASSQRQINYGYTF
TGTGCCAGCAGCCAAAGACAGATAAACTATGGCTACACCTTC
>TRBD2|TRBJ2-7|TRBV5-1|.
CASSFYAGAAEQYF
TGCGCCAGCAGCTTTTATGCGGGAGCGGCCGAGCAGTACTTC
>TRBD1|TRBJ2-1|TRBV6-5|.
CATRDRPYNEQFF
TGTGCCACGCGGGACAGGCCATACAATGAGCAGTTCTTC
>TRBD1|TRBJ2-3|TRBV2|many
CASSGRDRGTDTQYF
TGTGCCAGCAGTGGCCGGGACAGGGGTACAGATACGCAGTATTTT
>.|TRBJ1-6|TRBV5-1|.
CASSRGTHEGDSPLHF
TGCGCCAGCAGTCGCGGGACTCACGAAGGCGATTCACCCCTCCACTTT
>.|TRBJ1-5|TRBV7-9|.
CASSFSRQPQHF
TGTGCCAGCAGCTTTTCTAGGCAGCCCCAGCATTTT
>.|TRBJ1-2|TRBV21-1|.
CASSNPPQGQGFNYGYTF
TGTGCCAGCAGCAACCCCCCGCAGGGACAGGGTTTTAACTATGGCTACACCTTC
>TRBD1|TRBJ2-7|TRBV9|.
CASSSGTGLYEQYF
TGTGCCAGCAGCTCGGGGACAGGGCTTTACGAGCAGTACTTC
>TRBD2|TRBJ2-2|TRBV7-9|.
CASNRLALNTGELFF
TGTGCCAGCAACCGACTAGCCTTGAACACCGGGGAGCTGTTTTTT
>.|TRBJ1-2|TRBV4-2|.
CASSQRSPNYGYTF
TGTGCCAGCAGCCAAAGAAGCCCCAACTATGGCTACACCTTC
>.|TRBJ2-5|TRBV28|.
CASIQGGQETQYF
TGTGCCAGCATTCAGGGGGGCCAAGAGACCCAGTACTTC
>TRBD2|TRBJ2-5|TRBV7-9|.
CASSSSGRGETQYF
TGTGCCAGCAGCTCTAGCGGGAGAGGCGAGACCCAGTACTTC
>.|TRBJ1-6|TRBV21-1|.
CASSPREGPRDSQSSYNSPLHF
TGTGCCAGCAGCCCGAGAGAGGGTCCCCGGGACAGCCAGAGCTCCTATAATTCACCCCTCCACTTT
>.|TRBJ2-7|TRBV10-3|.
CAISLQGVEQYF
TGTGCCATCAGCCTACAGGGTGTTGAGCAGTACTTC
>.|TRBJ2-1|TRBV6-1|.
CASSEAGRTARGSYNEQFF
TGTGCCAGCAGTGAAGCGGGTAGGACCGCTAGGGGCTCCTACAATGAGCAGTTCTTC
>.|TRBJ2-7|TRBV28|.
CASTLRGRQSYEQYF
TGTGCCAGCACCTTGCGGGGGCGACAATCCTACGAGCAGTACTTC
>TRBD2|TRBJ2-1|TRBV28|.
CASSSLAALYNEQFF
TGTGCCAGCAGTTCACTAGCGGCATTATACAATGAGCAGTTCTTC
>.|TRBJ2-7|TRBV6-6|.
CASSGGQSDEQYF
TGTGCCAGCAGTGGCGGACAGTCCGACGAGCAGTACTTC
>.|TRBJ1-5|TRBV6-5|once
CASSRFTYQPQHF
TGTGCCAGCAGCCGGTTCACCTATCAGCCCCAGCATTTT
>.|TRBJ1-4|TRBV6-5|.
CASSYSEGTNEKLFF
TGTGCCAGCAGTTACTCGGAGGGAACTAATGAAAAACTGTTTTTT
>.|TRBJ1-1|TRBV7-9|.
CASSRERRATEAFF
TGTGCCAGCTCCCGGGAACGAAGGGCCACTGAAGCTTTCTTT
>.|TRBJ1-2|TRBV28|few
CASSPWGGPLRVYGYTF
TGTGCCAGCAGCCCTTGGGGGGGGCCGCTCCGGGTCTATGGCTACACCTTC
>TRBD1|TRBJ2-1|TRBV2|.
CASSVGQAHNEQFF
TGTGCCAGCAGTGTTGGACAGGCTCACAATGAGCAGTTCTTC
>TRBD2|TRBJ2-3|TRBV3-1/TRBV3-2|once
CASSQDYLAGADTQYF
TGTGCCAGCAGCCAAGATTACCTAGCGGGGGCAGATACGCAGTATTTT
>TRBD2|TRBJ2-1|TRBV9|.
CASSVAGVTGEQFF
TGTGCCAGCAGTGTCGCGGGAGTTACCGGTGAGCAGTTCTTC
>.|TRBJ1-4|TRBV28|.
CASSRPSVNEKLFF
TGTGCCAGCAGCAGGCCTTCGGTGAATGAAAAACTGTTTTTT
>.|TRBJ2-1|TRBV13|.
CASSPPSGVYNEQFF
TGTGCCAGCAGCCCCCCCTCCGGGGTCTACAATGAGCAGTTCTTC
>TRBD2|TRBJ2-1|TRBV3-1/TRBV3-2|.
CASSQVARGNNEQFF
TGTGCCAGCAGCCAAGTCGCGCGGGGGAACAATGAGCAGTTCTTC
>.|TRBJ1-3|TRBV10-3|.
CAMGQSSGNTIYF
TGTGCCATGGGGCAGAGCTCTGGAAACACCATATATTTT
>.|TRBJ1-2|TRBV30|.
CAWRWQNYGYTF
TGTGCCTGGAGATGGCAAAACTATGGCTACACCTTC
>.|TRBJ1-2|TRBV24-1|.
CATSAEVDGYTF
TGTGCCACCAGTGCGGAGGTGGATGGCTACACCTTC
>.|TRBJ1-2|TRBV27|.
CASSLASGLGAYGYTF
TGTGCCAGCAGTTTAGCTTCCGGTTTGGGGGCCTATGGCTACACCTTC
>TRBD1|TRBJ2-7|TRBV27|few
CASSFWDRSYEQYF
TGTGCCAGCAGTTTTTGGGACAGATCCTACGAGCAGTACTTC